This is a list of T cell receptor beta chains from one sample in a study of T cells in Graves' hyperthyroidism and ophthalmopathy. One entry per CDR3 protein results from TCRdb running MiXCR on the multiplex PCR reads. Of 200,000 to 250,000 distinct CDR3 sequences listed, roughly 15% are singletons. Source material: blood. The receptors shown here come from a woman aged 18-35 years with Graves' ophthalmopathy. Both conserved end residues are part of each CDR3. A D gene is named only where the DNA matches it firmly. Clone size is stated in some rows and not others, as once, few, many or a class when expanded.

CDR3 protein	CDR3 DNA	V gene	J gene	D gene	clone size
CASKEGLGEQFF	TGTGCCAGTAAGGAGGGTTTAGGTGAGCAGTTCTTC	TRBV19	TRBJ2-1	NA	NA
CSAFTGRAFF	TGCAGCGCCTTCACAGGGAGGGCTTTCTTT	TRBV29-1	TRBJ1-1	NA	NA
CSARDTRWGSTGGYTF	TGCAGTGCTAGAGATACCCGATGGGGAAGTACCGGTGGCTACACCTTC	TRBV20-1	TRBJ1-2	NA	many
CASSENRENTEAFF	TGTGCCAGCAGTGAGAACAGAGAGAACACTGAAGCTTTCTTT	TRBV25-1	TRBJ1-1	NA	many
CSVELAGHQSYEQYF	TGCAGCGTTGAATTAGCGGGACACCAGTCCTACGAGCAGTACTTC	TRBV29-1	TRBJ2-7	TRBD2	many
CASRKGTGDDNEQFF	TGTGCCAGCAGGAAGGGGACAGGGGATGATAATGAGCAGTTCTTC	TRBV6-2/TRBV6-3	TRBJ2-1	TRBD1	many
CSAVSGTSGRWEAQYF	TGCAGTGCTGTCTCCGGGACTAGCGGGAGGTGGGAGGCCCAGTACTTC	TRBV20-1	TRBJ2-5	TRBD2	NA
CASRTGQGATEKLFF	TGTGCCAGCAGGACAGGACAGGGGGCAACTGAAAAACTGTTTTTT	TRBV6-1	TRBJ1-4	TRBD1	many
CASRGLAGGPPGELFF	TGTGCCAGCAGAGGACTAGCGGGGGGGCCCCCCGGGGAGCTGTTTTTT	TRBV27	TRBJ2-2	TRBD2	many
CASRLMQGWENTGELFF	TGTGCCAGCCGCTTGATGCAAGGGTGGGAGAACACCGGGGAGCTGTTTTTT	TRBV28	TRBJ2-2	NA	many